This is a list of T cell receptor beta chains from one sample in a study of T cell responses to AZD1222 COVID-19 vaccine. Sequencing used immunoSEQ multiplex PCR; TCRdb keeps in-frame clones, though not all of them. The table includes about 130,000 clones, roughly 92% detected once. This sample comprised peripheral blood, obtained 28 days after the second AZD1222 dose. Receptors were obtained from an adult who received the AZD1222 COVID-19 vaccine. The CDR3 runs from the conserved cysteine through the conserved F or W. The order of the fields is V gene, J gene, clone size, D gene, CDR3 protein, CDR3 DNA. A D gene is named only where the DNA matches it firmly. Expanded clones are given a class, and other clones once, few, many or no size at all.

TRBV7-9,TRBJ2-1,once,TRBD1,CASSLKGGTGEFF,TGTGCCAGCAGCTTAAAAGGGGGGACAGGAGAGTTCTTC
TRBV7-2,TRBJ1-2,.,.,CASSLVGVDGYTF,TGTGCCAGCAGCTTAGTAGGGGTGGATGGCTACACCTTC
TRBV18,TRBJ2-7,.,.,CASSPQTIYEQYF,TGTGCCAGCTCACCCCAAACCATTTACGAGCAGTACTTC
TRBV19,TRBJ2-2,.,TRBD1,CAGGQGGTGELFF,TGTGCCGGGGGACAGGGTGGAACCGGGGAGCTGTTTTTT
TRBV3-1/TRBV3-2,TRBJ2-7,.,TRBD1,CASSQDRIRGPYEQYF,TGTGCCAGCAGCCAAGATCGAATCAGGGGGCCCTACGAGCAGTACTTC
TRBV4-3,TRBJ2-3,.,.,CASSQASSTDTQYF,TGCGCCAGCAGCCAAGCAAGTAGCACAGATACGCAGTATTTT
TRBV2,TRBJ2-2,.,.,CASRNYLPGELFF,TGTGCCAGCCGCAACTACCTACCCGGGGAGCTGTTTTTT
TRBV2,TRBJ2-3,.,.,CASRVRSTDTQYF,TGTGCCAGCAGGGTCAGAAGCACAGATACGCAGTATTTT
TRBV19,TRBJ1-5,.,.,CASTPRLGLGPQHF,TGTGCCAGTACCCCCCGCCTAGGGCTGGGGCCCCAGCATTTT
TRBV3-1/TRBV3-2,TRBJ1-4,.,TRBD1,CASTNSQGAWEKLFF,TGTGCCAGCACTAACTCACAGGGGGCTTGGGAAAAACTGTTTTTT
TRBV28,TRBJ1-3,.,.,CASSLGVRNTIYF,TGTGCCAGCAGTTTAGGGGTCCGAAACACCATATATTTT
TRBV11-3,TRBJ2-3,.,.,CASSLQASSTQYF,TGTGCCAGCAGCTTACAGGCTAGTAGTACGCAGTATTTT
TRBV27,TRBJ2-2,.,.,CASSFTQGWTGELFF,TGTGCCAGCAGTTTCACCCAGGGGTGGACCGGGGAGCTGTTTTTT
TRBV6-5,TRBJ1-1,.,.,CASSPTGSEAFF,TGTGCCAGCAGCCCCACGGGGTCTGAAGCTTTCTTT
TRBV11-3,TRBJ2-1,.,TRBD1,CASSETGAQGNEQFF,TGTGCCAGCAGCGAGACAGGGGCCCAAGGGAATGAGCAGTTCTTC
TRBV24-1,TRBJ2-6,.,.,CATSEPGPRPGANVLTF,TGTGCCACCAGTGAACCCGGGCCCAGGCCAGGGGCCAACGTCCTGACTTTC
TRBV3-1/TRBV3-2,TRBJ1-5,.,.,CASSHYGGNQPQHF,TGTGCCAGCTCCCATTACGGGGGAAATCAGCCCCAGCATTTT
TRBV28,TRBJ1-2,.,.,CASMGSAYGYTF,TGTGCCAGCATGGGGAGTGCATATGGCTACACCTTC
TRBV28,TRBJ2-7,.,TRBD1,CASSLSRGLYEQYF,TGTGCCAGCAGTTTAAGCAGGGGGTTGTACGAGCAGTACTTC
TRBV25-1,TRBJ1-4,few,.,CASSEPVLRNEKLFF,TGTGCCAGCAGTGAACCAGTTCTTCGGAATGAAAAACTGTTTTTT
TRBV4-1,TRBJ1-2,.,.,CASSQDQRQYYGYTF,TGCGCCAGCAGCCAAGATCAGCGGCAGTACTATGGCTACACCTTC
TRBV28,TRBJ1-5,.,TRBD1,CASSGDRDNQPQHF,TGTGCCAGCAGTGGGGACAGAGACAATCAGCCCCAGCATTTT
TRBV6-9,TRBJ2-7,.,.,CASSHREQYF,TGTGCCAGCAGTCACAGAGAGCAGTACTTC
TRBV9,TRBJ1-3,.,.,CASSVDDGNTIYF,TGTGCCAGCAGCGTAGACGATGGAAACACCATATATTTT
TRBV29-1,TRBJ1-1,.,.,CSVGKFRSTEAFF,TGCAGCGTTGGGAAATTCCGCAGCACTGAAGCTTTCTTT
TRBV6-5,TRBJ2-5,.,.,CASSRSRETQYF,TGTGCCAGCAGCAGATCGCGGGAGACCCAGTACTTC
TRBV28,TRBJ1-5,.,.,CASSRAGGGNSNQPQHF,TGTGCCAGCAGTAGGGCCGGTGGAGGGAATAGCAATCAGCCCCAGCATTTT
TRBV2,TRBJ1-4,.,.,CASRGLLVEKLFF,TGTGCCAGCAGGGGACTGTTGGTTGAAAAACTGTTTTTT
TRBV19,TRBJ2-1,.,.,CASSIRGGDEQFF,TGTGCCAGTAGTATACGGGGTGGGGATGAGCAGTTCTTC
TRBV30,TRBJ1-1,.,.,CAWSPDLNTEAFF,TGTGCCTGGAGTCCTGATCTGAACACTGAAGCTTTCTTT
TRBV19,TRBJ1-1,.,.,CASSITGNTEAFF,TGTGCCAGTAGTATCACAGGGAACACTGAAGCTTTCTTT
TRBV19,TRBJ1-2,.,TRBD1,CASSSRTGGYGYTF,TGTGCCAGTAGTTCGAGGACAGGGGGCTATGGCTACACCTTC
TRBV28,TRBJ2-3,.,.,CASSFGTQGTDTQYF,TGTGCCAGCAGTTTTGGGACACAAGGCACAGATACGCAGTATTTT